This paragraph reports one T cell receptor (beta chain). CDR1 and CDR2 (germline): SGHVS, FNYEAQ. Trimming pared 1 base from V and 1 base from J, leaving 7 bases between. CDR3 length: 15 residues. This entry is derived from a study of blood T cell repertoires in COVID-19. About the research overall: Sites across the United States, Italy and Spain contributed samples from acute and convalescent COVID-19. T cells, B-cell-depleted T cells, or PBMCs provided the cDNA or gDNA that served as material.

Per the authors' pipeline: Counts of nucleated cells, estimated from reference gene primer amplification, were obtained. Generated by immunoSEQ multiplex PCR, the TCRdb table keeps only in-frame clones and is missing some. V, J and clone size are those of that table, while D and trimming were read from the DNA. The sample holds approximately 190,000 clones; approximately 84% are singletons and the top ten take less than 6.5%. Sequencing was carried out using peripheral blood. This TCR came from a woman in her seventies with active or convalescent COVID-19. This chain joins TRBV7-6 and TRBJ2-2; D perhaps matches TRBD1 (5 bases). DNA of the CDR3: TGTGCCAGCAGCTTAGAACAGGAGAACACCGGGGAGCTGTTTTTT. Translated, it gives CASSLEQENTGELFF.